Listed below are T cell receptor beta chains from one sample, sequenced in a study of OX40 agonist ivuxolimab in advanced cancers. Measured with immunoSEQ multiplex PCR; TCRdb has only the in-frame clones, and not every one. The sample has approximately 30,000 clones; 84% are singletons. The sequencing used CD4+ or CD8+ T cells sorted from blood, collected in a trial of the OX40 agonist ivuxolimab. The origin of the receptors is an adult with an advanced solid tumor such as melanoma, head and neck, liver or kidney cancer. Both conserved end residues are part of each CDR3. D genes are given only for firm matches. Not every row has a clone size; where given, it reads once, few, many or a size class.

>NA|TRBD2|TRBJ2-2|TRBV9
CASSSPPGTSVPTGELFF
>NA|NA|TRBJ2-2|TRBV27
CAHPSTSVTGELFF
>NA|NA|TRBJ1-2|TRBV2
CASRGSGDAYGYTF
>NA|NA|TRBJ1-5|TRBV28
CASTEGQPQHF
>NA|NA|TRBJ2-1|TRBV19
CASSIGWGLVF
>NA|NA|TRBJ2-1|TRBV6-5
CASSPGAGPYNEQFF
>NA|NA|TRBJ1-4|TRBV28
CASSTTDATNEKLFF
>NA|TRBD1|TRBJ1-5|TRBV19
CASSQGAGQPQHF
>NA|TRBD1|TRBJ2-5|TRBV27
CASRKTGTADRETQYF
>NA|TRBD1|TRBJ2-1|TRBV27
CASSPSSGTGSYNEQFF
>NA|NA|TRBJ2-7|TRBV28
CASSLRTDYEQYF
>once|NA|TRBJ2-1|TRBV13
CASSLRRYNEQFF
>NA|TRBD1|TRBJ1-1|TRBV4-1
CASSLTTGADEAFF
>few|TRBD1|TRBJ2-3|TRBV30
CAWSGRTGHRDTQYF
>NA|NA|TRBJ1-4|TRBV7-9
CASSLGRNEKLFF
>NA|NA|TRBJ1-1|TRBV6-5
CASSSPGANTEAFF
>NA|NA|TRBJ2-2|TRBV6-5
CASSYSIGAGELFF
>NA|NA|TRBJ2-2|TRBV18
CASSPITGELFF
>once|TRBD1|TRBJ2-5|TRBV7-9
CASSPRDRGPWGSETQYF
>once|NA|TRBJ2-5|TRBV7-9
CASSPVGIETQYF
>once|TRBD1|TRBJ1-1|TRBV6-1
CASSGTGVTEAFF
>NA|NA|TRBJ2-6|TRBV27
CASSLSGGPFSGANVLTF
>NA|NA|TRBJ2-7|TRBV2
CASIETMSYEQYF
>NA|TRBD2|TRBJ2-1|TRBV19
CASRLTSGSYNEQFF
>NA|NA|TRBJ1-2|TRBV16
CASSQSIGENYGYTF
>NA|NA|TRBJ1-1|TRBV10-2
CASSDTGAFTEAFF
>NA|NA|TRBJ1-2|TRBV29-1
CSVGRQGLNGYTF
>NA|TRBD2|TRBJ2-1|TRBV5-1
CASGVAGAKSNEQFF
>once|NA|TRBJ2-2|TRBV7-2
CASSPGASRITGELFF
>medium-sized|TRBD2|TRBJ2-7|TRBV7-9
CASSYPGLASEQYF
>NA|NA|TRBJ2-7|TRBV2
CASSEHPSYEQYF
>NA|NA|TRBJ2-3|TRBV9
CASSVGGGDTQYF
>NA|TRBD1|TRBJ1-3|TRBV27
CASSPKGAPGNTIYF
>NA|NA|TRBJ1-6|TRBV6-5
CASSYSRANSPLHF
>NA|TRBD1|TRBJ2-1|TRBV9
CASSVGDRVGTGQFF
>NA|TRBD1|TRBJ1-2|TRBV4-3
CASSQGTGTNYGYTF
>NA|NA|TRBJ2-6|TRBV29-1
CSVETPTTGANVLTF
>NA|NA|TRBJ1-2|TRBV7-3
CASSSFGPILANYGYTF
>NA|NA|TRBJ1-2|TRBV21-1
CASKPINYGYTF
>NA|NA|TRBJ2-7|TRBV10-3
CAISENYEQYF
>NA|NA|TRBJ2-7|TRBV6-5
CASSHERGSSYEQYF
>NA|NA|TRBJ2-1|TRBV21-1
CASSPRDRVNNEQFF
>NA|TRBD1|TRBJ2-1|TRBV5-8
CASSLGGTGAAWDNEQFF
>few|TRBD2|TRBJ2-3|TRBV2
CASSVGAGGVTDTQYF